Below are 19 T cell receptor beta chains sequenced from a single sample in a study of blood T cell repertoires in COVID-19. Only in-frame clones appear in the TCRdb table, and some are missing; sequencing was by immunoSEQ multiplex PCR. The sample lists fewer than 300,000 clones; about 85% were seen once. The sample taken for sequencing was PBMCs or T cells enriched from blood (not recorded which). The receptors derive from a woman between 45 and 65 years old who had recovered from COVID-19.

The rearrangement uses TRBV7-6 and TRBJ2-2; TRBD1 is a possible D gene (5 bases). Germline V gives CDR1 SGHVS, CDR2 FNYEAQ. Trimming shortened V by 5 bases and J by 2 bases, and 15 bases separated the two germline ends. CDR3 length: 16 amino acids. The CDR3 sequence is CASSPARQSNTGELFF. Written as DNA, the CDR3 is TGTGCCAGCAGCCCCGCGAGACAGTCCAACACCGGGGAGCTGTTTTTT.

This chain's CDR3 is CASSPFAGNPSGANVLTF. The CDR3 DNA sequence: TGCGCCAGCAGCCCCTTTGCAGGGAACCCATCTGGGGCCAACGTCCTGACTTTC. The chain links TRBV4-1 to TRBJ2-6, with D possibly matching TRBD1 (5 bases). Trimming took off 4 bases at V and 1 base at J, with 17 bases between the two ends. Germline CDR1 MGHRA, CDR2 YSYEKL. The CDR3 extends over 18 amino acids.

The J gene is TRBJ1-2, the V gene TRBV15, with 9 bases matching TRBD1. Germline V lookup: CDR1 LNHNV, CDR2 YYDKDF (reference sequence). The CDR3 contains 16 residues. Unmatched junction bases numbered 13, after V lost 1 base and J lost 10 bases. CDR3 DNA: TGTGCCACCAGCAGAGGAGGGACAGGGTGGGAACCGACCTACACCTTC. It yields the protein CATSRGGTGWEPTYTF.

The chain has TRBV30 and TRBJ1-1, with 8 bases lining up with TRBD1. The CDR3 length is 13 residues. J lost 1 base, V lost 4 bases, and 2 bases had no gene match. The germline V gene has CDR1 GTSNPN and CDR2 SVGIG (reference sequence). CDR3 protein: CAWIQGANTEAFF. The DNA for the CDR3 is TGTGCCTGGATCCAGGGGGCGAACACTGAAGCTTTCTTT.

The chain combines TRBV3-1 (or the pseudogene TRBV3-2) with TRBJ1-1; D ambiguous. CDR1 is LGHDT, CDR2 YNNKEL, per germline (reference sequence). Trimming left V 4 bases short and J 1 base short, with 7 bases between. The CDR3 is 13 amino acids. In nucleotides, the CDR3 is TGTGCCAGCAGCCTCGGAGGGAACACTGAAGCTTTCTTT. Translated, it gives CASSLGGNTEAFF.

CDR3 nucleotides: TGTGCCAGCAGCTTCGACACGAGCTCCTACGAGCAGTACTTC. Amino acid sequence: CASSFDTSSYEQYF. This chain uses TRBV5-4 with TRBJ2-7; D gene ambiguous. Trimming stripped 2 bases from V and 0 bases from J, with 9 bases between. This CDR3 region has 14 residues. CDR1 is SGHNT, CDR2 YYREEE, per germline (reference sequence). Using reference TRBV5-4 and TRBJ2-7 for the parts outside the CDR3, the full variable domain is ETGVTQSPTHLIKTRGQQVTLRCSSQSGHNTVSWYQQALGQGPQFIFQYYREEENGRGNFPPRFSGLQFPNYSSELNVNALELDDSALYLCASSFDTSSYEQYFGPGTRLTVT.

The chain carries TRBV11-2 and TRBJ1-1, with D hard to call. The CDR3 length is 13 residues. V lost 2 bases, J lost 4 bases, and 8 bases lay in between. Per germline, CDR1 SGHAT and CDR2 FQNNGV. CDR3 in amino acids: CASSLSGVTEAFF. CDR3 DNA: TGTGCCAGCAGCTTAAGCGGCGTCACTGAAGCTTTCTTT.

The chain has TRBV29-1 and TRBJ1-1, with 10 bases that match TRBD1. Germline CDR1 and CDR2: SQVTM and ANQGSEA. V dropped 0 bases and J dropped 11; count of bases not matched to a gene: 6. The CDR3 loop spans 13 amino acids. Here the CDR3 reads CSVEELDRGVAFF. The CDR3 region has the DNA TGCAGCGTTGAAGAGCTGGACAGGGGGGTTGCTTTCTTT.

V is TRBV6-5 and J is TRBJ2-7; 12 bases fit TRBD1. The CDR3 is 14 amino acids. The V gene's germline CDR1 is MNHEY and CDR2 SVGAGI. Trimming removed 2 bases from V and 11 bases from J; junction bases left unmatched: 7. For the CDR3, the DNA is TGTGCCAGCAGTTACGGGGGGACAGGGGGCGTGAAGTACTTC. Its protein is CASSYGGTGGVKYF.

The chain links TRBV6-5 to TRBJ1-5; no clear D gene. The CDR3 runs 13 residues. V lost 6 bases, J lost 6 bases, and 12 bases lay in between. Germline V gene data show CDR1 as MNHEY and CDR2 as SVGAGI. DNA for the CDR3: TGTGCCAGCAGGGGAGGGTACAGTCAGCCCCAGCATTTT. Its protein product is CASRGGYSQPQHF.

CDR3 DNA: TGCGCCAGCAGCTCCCAACTAGCGGGGGGGCCAAGAGAGCAGTTCTTC. This gives the protein CASSSQLAGGPREQFF. The chain joins TRBV4-1 to TRBJ2-1, with 13 nucleotides matching TRBD2. Germline loops: CDR1 MGHRA, CDR2 YSYEKL. With 5 bases clipped from V and 10 bases from J, the junction kept 11 bases outside the gene matches. This CDR3 comprises 16 residues.

Only a few counts were recorded for this clone. This chain links TRBV10-3 with TRBJ1-2; 8 bases fit TRBD1. Germline V lookup: CDR1 ENHRY, CDR2 SYGVKD. The CDR3 totals 15 residues. J lost 1 base, V lost 4 bases, and 5 bases had no gene match. CDR3 sequence (DNA): TGTGCCATCAGTGGGGGTACAGGGGGTAACTATGGCTACACCTTC. Protein product: CAISGGTGGNYGYTF.

The chain joins TRBV15 to TRBJ2-3, with D unresolved. Trimming shortened V by 5 bases and J by 4 bases, and 10 bases separated the two germline ends. CDR1 and CDR2 (germline): LNHNV, YYDKDF (reference sequence). CDR3 length equals 13 residues. In nucleotides, the CDR3 is TGTGCCACCAGCCTAGGTTTTGCAGATACGCAGTATTTT. Protein sequence: CATSLGFADTQYF.

This chain joins TRBV7-9 and TRBJ1-4, with D possibly being TRBD1 (5 bases). Between the trimmed V and J ends, which lost 4 bases and 0 bases, there was a span of 12 bases. CDR3 length: 16 amino acids. Germline-derived CDR1 and CDR2 are SEHNR and FQNEAQ (reference sequence). The CDR3 sequence: CASSSTGLSTNEKLFF. For the CDR3, the DNA is TGTGCCAGCAGCTCCACGGGACTGTCAACTAATGAAAAACTGTTTTTT.

The V call is TRBV6-2 or TRBV6-3, the J call TRBJ1-6, with a weak D call TRBD1 (6 bases). The CDR3 contains 14 residues. Germline lookup yields CDR1 MNHEY and CDR2 SVGEGT. V was trimmed by 4 bases and J by 4 bases, leaving 8 bases between them. The CDR3 is CASSWTAYNSPLHF. The CDR3 nucleotides are TGTGCCAGCAGTTGGACAGCTTATAATTCACCCCTCCACTTT.

The chain couples TRBV2 to TRBJ1-1; 7 bases map to TRBD1. Germline V gives CDR1 SNHLY, CDR2 FYNNEI. The CDR3 length is 15 residues. V dropped 7 bases and J dropped 0; count of bases not matched to a gene: 8. The CDR3, as DNA: TGTGCCAGCAACTTTGGACAGGAGCTGAACACTGAAGCTTTCTTT. It specifies CASNFGQELNTEAFF.

The rearrangement joins TRBV10-2 to TRBJ2-3; D may be TRBD2 (5 bases). The CDR3 consists of 13 residues. Trimming stripped 6 bases from V and 2 bases from J, with 9 bases between. CDR1 and CDR2 from the germline V gene are WSHSY and SAAADI. The CDR3 DNA reads TGCGCCAGCAGACCTAGCAACACAGATACGCAGTATTTT. It translates to CASRPSNTDTQYF.

The chain links TRBV28 to TRBJ2-7; the D gene is possibly TRBD1 (5 bases). V lost 3 bases and J 2 bases, leaving 11 bases between the germline ends. The CDR3 extends over 14 amino acids. The germline gives CDR1 MDHEN, CDR2 SYDVKM. The CDR3 sequence is CASSFFRAPYEQYF. The CDR3 DNA reads as TGTGCCAGCAGTTTTTTCAGGGCTCCCTACGAGCAGTACTTC.

The CDR3 region has the DNA TGTGCCAGCAGTTTACTTGGGGCGAGTGAAAAACTGTTTTTT. Its protein is CASSLLGASEKLFF. The chain uses TRBV27 and TRBJ1-4, with D possibly being TRBD1 (5 bases). Germline lookup yields CDR1 MNHEY and CDR2 SMNVEV (reference sequence). V was pared by 2 bases and J by 7 bases, with 11 bases between. The CDR3 covers 14 residues. The full variable domain, rest sourced from reference TRBV27 and TRBJ1-4, is EAQVTQNPRYLITVTGKKLTVTCSQNMNHEYMSWYRQDPGLGLRQIYYSMNVEVTDKGDVPEGYKVSRKEKRNFPLILESPSPNQTSLYFCASSLLGASEKLFFGSGTQLSVL.